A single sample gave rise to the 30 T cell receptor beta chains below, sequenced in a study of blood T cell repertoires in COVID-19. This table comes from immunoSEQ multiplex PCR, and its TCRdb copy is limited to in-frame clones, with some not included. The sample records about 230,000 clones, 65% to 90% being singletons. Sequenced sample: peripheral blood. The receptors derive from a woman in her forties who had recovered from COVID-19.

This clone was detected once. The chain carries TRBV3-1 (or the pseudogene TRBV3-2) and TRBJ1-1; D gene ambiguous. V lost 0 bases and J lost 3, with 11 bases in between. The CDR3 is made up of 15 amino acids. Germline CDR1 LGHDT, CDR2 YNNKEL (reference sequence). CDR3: CASSQDSGGDTEAFF. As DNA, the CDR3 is TGTGCCAGCAGCCAAGACAGCGGCGGGGACACTGAAGCTTTCTTT.

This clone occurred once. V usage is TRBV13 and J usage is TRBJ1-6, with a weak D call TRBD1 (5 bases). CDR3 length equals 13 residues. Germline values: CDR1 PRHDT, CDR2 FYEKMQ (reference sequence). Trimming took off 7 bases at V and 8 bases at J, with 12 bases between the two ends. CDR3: CASTGGLDSPLHF. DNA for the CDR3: TGTGCCAGCACGGGGGGTTTGGATTCACCCCTCCACTTT.

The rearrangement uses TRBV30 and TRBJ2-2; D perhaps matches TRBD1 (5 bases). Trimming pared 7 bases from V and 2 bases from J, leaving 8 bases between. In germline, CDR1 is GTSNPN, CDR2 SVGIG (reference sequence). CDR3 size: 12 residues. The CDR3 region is CALQENTGELFF. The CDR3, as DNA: TGTGCCTTACAGGAAAACACCGGGGAGCTGTTTTTT.

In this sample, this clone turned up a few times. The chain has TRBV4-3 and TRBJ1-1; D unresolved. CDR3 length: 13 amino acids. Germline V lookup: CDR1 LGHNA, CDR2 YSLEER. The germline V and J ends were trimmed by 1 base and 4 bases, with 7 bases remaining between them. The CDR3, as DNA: TGCGCCAGCAGCCAAGTGTATCGCACTGAAGCTTTCTTT. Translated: CASSQVYRTEAFF.

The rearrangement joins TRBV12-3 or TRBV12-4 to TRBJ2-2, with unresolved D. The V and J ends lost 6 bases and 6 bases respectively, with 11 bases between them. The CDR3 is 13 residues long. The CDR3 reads CASSKTRAGELFF. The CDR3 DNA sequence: TGTGCCAGCAGCAAGACACGTGCCGGGGAGCTGTTTTTT.

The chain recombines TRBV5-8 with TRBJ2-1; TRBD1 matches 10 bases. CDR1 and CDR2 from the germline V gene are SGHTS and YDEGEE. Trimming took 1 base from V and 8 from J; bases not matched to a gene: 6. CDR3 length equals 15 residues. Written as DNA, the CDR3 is TGTGCCAGCAGCTTGTTGGGGACAGGGGTGGATGAGCAGTTCTTC. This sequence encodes CASSLLGTGVDEQFF.

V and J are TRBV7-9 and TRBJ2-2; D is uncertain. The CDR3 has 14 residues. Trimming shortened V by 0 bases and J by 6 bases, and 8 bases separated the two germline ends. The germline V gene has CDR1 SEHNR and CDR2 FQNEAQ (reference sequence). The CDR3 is CASSLAQVAGELFF. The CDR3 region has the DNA TGTGCCAGCAGCTTAGCGCAGGTTGCCGGGGAGCTGTTTTTT.

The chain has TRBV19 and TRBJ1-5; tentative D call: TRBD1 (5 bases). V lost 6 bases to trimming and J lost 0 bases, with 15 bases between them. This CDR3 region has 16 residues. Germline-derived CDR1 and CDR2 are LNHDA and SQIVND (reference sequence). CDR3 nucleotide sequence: TGTGCCAGTAGCGAGACGGGACTTGATAGCAATCAGCCCCAGCATTTT. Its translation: CASSETGLDSNQPQHF.

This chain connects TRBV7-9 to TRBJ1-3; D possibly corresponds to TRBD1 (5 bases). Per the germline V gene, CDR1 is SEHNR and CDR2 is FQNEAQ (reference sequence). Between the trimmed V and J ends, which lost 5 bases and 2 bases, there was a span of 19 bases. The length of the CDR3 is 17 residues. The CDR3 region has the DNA TGTGCCAGCAGCGCAGACAGATCCCCCTTCCCTGGAAACACCATATATTTT. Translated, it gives CASSADRSPFPGNTIYF.

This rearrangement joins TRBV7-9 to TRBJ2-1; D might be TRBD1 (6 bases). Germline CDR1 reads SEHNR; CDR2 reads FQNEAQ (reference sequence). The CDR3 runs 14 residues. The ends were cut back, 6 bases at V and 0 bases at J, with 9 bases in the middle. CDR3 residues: CASSRDNSYNEQFF. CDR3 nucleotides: TGTGCCAGCAGTCGGGACAACTCCTACAATGAGCAGTTCTTC. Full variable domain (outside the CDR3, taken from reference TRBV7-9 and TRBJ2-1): DTGVSQNPRHKITKRGQNVTFRCDPISEHNRLYWYRQTLGQGPEFLTYFQNEAQLEKSRLLSDRFSAERPKGSFSTLEIQRTEQGDSAMYLCASSRDNSYNEQFFGPGTRLTVL.

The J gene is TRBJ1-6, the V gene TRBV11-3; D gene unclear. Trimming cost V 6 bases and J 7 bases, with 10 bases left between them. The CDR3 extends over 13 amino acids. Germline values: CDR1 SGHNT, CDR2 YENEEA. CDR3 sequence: CASSSTRNSPLHF. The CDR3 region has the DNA TGTGCCAGCAGTTCCACTAGGAATTCACCCCTCCACTTT.

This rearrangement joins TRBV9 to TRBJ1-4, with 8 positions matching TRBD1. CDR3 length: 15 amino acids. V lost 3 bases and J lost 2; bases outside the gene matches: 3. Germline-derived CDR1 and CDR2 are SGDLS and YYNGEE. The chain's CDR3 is CASSAYRGTNEKLFF. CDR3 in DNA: TGTGCCAGCAGCGCCTACAGGGGGACTAATGAAAAACTGTTTTTT.

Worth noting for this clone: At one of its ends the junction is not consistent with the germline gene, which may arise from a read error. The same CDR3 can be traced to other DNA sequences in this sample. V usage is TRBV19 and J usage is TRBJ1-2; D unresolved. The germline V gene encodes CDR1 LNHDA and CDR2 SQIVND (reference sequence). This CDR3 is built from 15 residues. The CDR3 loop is CASSIIEDPTYGYTF. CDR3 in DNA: TGTGCCAGTAGTATTATCGAGGATCCCACCTATGGTTACACCTTC.

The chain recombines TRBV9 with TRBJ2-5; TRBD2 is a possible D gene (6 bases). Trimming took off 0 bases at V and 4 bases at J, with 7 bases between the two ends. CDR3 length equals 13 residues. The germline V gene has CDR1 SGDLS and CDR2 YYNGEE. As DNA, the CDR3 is TGTGCCAGCAGCGTAGGACTAGGAGAGACCCAGTACTTC. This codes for CASSVGLGETQYF.

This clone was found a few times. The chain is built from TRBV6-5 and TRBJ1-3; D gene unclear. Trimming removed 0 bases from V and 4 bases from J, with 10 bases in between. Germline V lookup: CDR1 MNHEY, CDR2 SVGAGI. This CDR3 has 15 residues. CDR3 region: CASSYSRVFGNTIYF. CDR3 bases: TGTGCCAGCAGTTACTCGAGGGTCTTCGGAAACACCATATATTTT.

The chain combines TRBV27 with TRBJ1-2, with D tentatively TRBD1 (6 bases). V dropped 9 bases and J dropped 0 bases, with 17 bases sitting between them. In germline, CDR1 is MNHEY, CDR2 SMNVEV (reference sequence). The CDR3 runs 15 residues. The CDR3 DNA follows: TGTGCCAGGGGGGGGGCGGGGGTCTCTAACTATGGCTACACCTTC. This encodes CARGGAGVSNYGYTF.

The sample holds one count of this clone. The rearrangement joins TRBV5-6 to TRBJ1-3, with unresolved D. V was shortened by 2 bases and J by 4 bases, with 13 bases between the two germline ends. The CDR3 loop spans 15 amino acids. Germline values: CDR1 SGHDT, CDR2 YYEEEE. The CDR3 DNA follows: TGTGCCAGCAGCTTACCGGGGATGGGCGGAAACACCATATATTTT. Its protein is CASSLPGMGGNTIYF.

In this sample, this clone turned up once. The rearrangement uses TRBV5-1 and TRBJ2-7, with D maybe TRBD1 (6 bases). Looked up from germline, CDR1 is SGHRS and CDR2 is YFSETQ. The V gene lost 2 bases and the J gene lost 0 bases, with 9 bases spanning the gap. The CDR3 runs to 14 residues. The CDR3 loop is CASSFQGPSYEQYF. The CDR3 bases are TGCGCCAGCAGCTTCCAGGGGCCCTCCTACGAGCAGTACTTC.

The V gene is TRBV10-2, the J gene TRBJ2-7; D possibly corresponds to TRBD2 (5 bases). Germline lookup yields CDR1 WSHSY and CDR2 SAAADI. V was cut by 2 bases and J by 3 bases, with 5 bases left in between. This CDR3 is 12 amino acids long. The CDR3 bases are TGCGCCAGCAGTGAGACTAGCTACGAGCAGTACTTC. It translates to CASSETSYEQYF.

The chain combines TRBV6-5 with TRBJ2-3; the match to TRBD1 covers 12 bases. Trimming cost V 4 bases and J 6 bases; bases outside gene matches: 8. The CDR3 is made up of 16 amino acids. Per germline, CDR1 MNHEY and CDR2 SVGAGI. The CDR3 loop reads CASSSPGQGAPDTQYF. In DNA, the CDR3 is TGTGCCAGCAGTTCGCCGGGACAGGGGGCTCCGGATACGCAGTATTTT.

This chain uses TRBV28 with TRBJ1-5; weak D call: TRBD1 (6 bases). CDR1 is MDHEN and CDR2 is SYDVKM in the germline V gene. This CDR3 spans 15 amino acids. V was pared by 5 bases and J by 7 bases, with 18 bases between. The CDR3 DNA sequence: TGTGCCAGCAGTGTCCCGGGGGGCTTCGAGCAGCCCCAGCATTTT. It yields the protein CASSVPGGFEQPQHF.

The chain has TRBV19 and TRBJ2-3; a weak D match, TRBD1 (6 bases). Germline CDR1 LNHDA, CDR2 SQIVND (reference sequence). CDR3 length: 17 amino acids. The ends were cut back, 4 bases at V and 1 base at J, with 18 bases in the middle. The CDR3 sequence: CASSKTEQGGGTDTQYF. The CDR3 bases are TGTGCCAGTAGTAAGACAGAACAAGGGGGTGGCACAGATACGCAGTATTTT.

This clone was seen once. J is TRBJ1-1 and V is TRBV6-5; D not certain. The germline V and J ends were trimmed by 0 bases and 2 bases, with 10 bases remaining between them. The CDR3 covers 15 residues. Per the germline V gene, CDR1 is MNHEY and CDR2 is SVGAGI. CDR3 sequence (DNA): TGTGCCAGCAGTTACTCGGCCGAAATTAACACTGAAGCTTTCTTT. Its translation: CASSYSAEINTEAFF.

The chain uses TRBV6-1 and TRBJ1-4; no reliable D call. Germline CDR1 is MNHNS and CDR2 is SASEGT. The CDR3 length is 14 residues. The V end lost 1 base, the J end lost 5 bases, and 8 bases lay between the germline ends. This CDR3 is CASSEGVENEKLFF. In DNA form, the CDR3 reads TGTGCCAGCAGTGAAGGCGTCGAGAATGAAAAACTGTTTTTT.

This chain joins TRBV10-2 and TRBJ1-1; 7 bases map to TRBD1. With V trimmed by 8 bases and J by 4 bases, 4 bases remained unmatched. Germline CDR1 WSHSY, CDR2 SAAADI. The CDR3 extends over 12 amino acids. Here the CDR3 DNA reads TGCGCCAGCGGTTCAGGGGGCACTGAAGCTTTCTTT. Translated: CASGSGGTEAFF.

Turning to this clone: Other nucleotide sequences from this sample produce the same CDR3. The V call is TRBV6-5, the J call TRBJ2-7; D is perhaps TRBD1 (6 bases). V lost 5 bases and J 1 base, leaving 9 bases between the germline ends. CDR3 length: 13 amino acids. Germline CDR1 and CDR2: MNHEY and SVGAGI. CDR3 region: CASSPTGSYEQYF. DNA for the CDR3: TGTGCCAGCAGTCCGACAGGTTCCTACGAGCAGTACTTC.

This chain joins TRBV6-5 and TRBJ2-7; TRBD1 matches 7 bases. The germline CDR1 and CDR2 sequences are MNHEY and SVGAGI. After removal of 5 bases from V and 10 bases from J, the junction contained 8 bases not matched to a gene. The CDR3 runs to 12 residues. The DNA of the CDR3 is TGTGCCAGCAGTCGGACAGGCCTCCTACAGTACTTC. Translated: CASSRTGLLQYF.

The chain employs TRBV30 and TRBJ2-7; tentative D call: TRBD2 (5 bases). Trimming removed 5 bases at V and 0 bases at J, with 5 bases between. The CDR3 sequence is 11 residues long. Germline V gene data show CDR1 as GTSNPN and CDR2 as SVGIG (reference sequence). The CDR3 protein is CAWGSSYEQYF. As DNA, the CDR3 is TGTGCCTGGGGGAGCTCCTACGAGCAGTACTTC. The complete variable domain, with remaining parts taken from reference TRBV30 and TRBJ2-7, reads SQTIHQWPATLVQPVGSPLSLECTVEGTSNPNLYWYRQAAGRGLQLLFYSVGIGQISSEVPQNLSASRPQDRQFILSSKKLLLSDSGFYLCAWGSSYEQYFGPGTRLTVT.

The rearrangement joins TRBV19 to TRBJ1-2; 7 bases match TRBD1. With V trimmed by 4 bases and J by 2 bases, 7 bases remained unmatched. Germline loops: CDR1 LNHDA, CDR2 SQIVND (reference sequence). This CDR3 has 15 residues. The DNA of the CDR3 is TGTGCCAGTAGTAGACGACAGGGTCCCAACTATGGCTACACCTTC. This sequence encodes CASSRRQGPNYGYTF. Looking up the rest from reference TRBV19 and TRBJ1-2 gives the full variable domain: DGGITQSPKYLFRKEGQNVTLSCEQNLNHDAMYWYRQDPGQGLRLIYYSQIVNDFQKGDIAEGYSVSREKKESFPLTVTSAQKNPTAFYLCASSRRQGPNYGYTFGSGTRLTVV.

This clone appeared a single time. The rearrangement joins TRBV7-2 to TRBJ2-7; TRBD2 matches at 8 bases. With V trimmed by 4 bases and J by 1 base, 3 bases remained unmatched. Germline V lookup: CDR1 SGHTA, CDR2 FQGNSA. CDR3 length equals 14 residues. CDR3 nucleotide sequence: TGTGCCAGCAGCTCTCAGCGGGGGTCCTACGAGCAGTACTTC. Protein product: CASSSQRGSYEQYF.